This T cell receptor beta chain is from a study of regulatory T cells in long-lasting Graves disease. Overall study: Newly diagnosed Graves' patients took antithyroid drugs under 3 months. Findings of the study overall: Small numbers of samples may have cut accuracy. Shared public clonotypes totalled approximately 3,000 in persistent patients, compared with approximately 970 in new patients.

Germline V gene lookup returns CDR1 SNHLY and CDR2 FYNNEI. This CDR3 has 14 residues. V lost 2 bases and J lost 5, with 9 bases in between. The time point here: newly diagnosed GD, antithyroid drugs for less than 3 months. Researchers made the TCR library from RNA that was extracted from PBMCs. Through Arm-PCR of CDR3 regions and iRepertoire HTBI primers, TCR beta libraries were built. MiXCR was run by TCRdb on the multiplex PCR reads, yielding one entry per CDR3 protein. The table includes 400,000 to 650,000 distinct CDR3 sequences, about 16% detected once. This clonotype has a handful of counts. No antigen is known for it. The same sample was also used in a study of T cells in Graves' hyperthyroidism and ophthalmopathy.

This sequence was found in a woman aged 40 to 65 with Graves disease. The sample was peripheral blood mononuclear cells (PBMCs), taken at new diagnosis, from a patient treated with antithyroid drugs. The rearrangement joins TRBV2 to TRBJ2-2; D remains ambiguous. The CDR3 loop reads CASSELGHTGELFF. DNA of the CDR3: TGTGCCAGCAGTGAACTAGGGCATACCGGGGAGCTGTTTTTT.